This is a list of T cell receptor beta chains from one sample in a study of sequential checkpoint blockade in melanoma. Generated by immunoSEQ multiplex PCR, the TCRdb table keeps only in-frame clones and is missing some. Of 40,000 or so clones in the sample, more than 25% were seen once. Sample: tumor tissue (inferred from file names), taken from a patient given nivolumab and ipilimumab in sequence. These receptors came from a human donor with melanoma. CDR3s include the opening cysteine and the closing phenylalanine or tryptophan. A D gene is named only where the DNA matches it firmly. Clone size appears in some rows only: once, few, many, or a class for an expanded clone.

TRBJ2-1 TRBD2 TRBV19 NA TGTGCCAGTAGGTCTCTAGCGGGGAACAATGAGCAGTTCTTC CASRSLAGNNEQFF
TRBJ2-3 NA TRBV6-8 few TGTGCCATCAGCCAAAGGGGGGGCACAGATACGCAGTATTTT CAISQRGGTDTQYF
TRBJ1-1 NA TRBV7-2 few TGTGCCAGCAGCTCTACACAGAACACTGAAGCTTTCTTT CASSSTQNTEAFF
TRBJ2-5 TRBD1 TRBV6-8 few TGTGCCAGCAGTTCTAAGGGACAGGTCCGAAGGGAGACCCAGTACTTC CASSSKGQVRRETQYF
TRBJ1-5 TRBD1 TRBV6-7 few TGTGCCAGCAGCGCAGGGGGGAATCAGCCCCAGCATTTT CASSAGGNQPQHF
TRBJ1-5 NA TRBV18 NA TGTGCCAGCTCACTAGGGACGGAATATCAGCCCCAGCATTTT CASSLGTEYQPQHF
TRBJ1-2 TRBD1 TRBV5-1 NA TGCGCCAGCAGCCCCGGGACAGGTGTCAACTATGGCTACACCTTC CASSPGTGVNYGYTF
TRBJ2-1 TRBD2 TRBV5-1 NA TGCGCCAGCAGCTTGATCGGCGGGGGGGTATACAATGAGCAGTTCTTC CASSLIGGGVYNEQFF
TRBJ1-5 NA TRBV4-1 NA TGCGCCAGCAGCCAAGGTCAGGTTAGCAATCAGCCCCAGCATTTT CASSQGQVSNQPQHF
TRBJ1-5 TRBD1 TRBV6-8 few TGTGCCAGCACCGGGACAGGTTTCAATCAGCCCCAGCATTTT CASTGTGFNQPQHF
TRBJ2-1 TRBD2 TRBV6-8 medium-sized TGTGCCAGCAGTTATACTAGCGGGGGGATCTATGAGCAGTTCTTC CASSYTSGGIYEQFF
TRBJ2-1 TRBD1 TRBV30 NA TGTGCCTGGGACGGACAGGACTCCTACAATGAGCAGTTCTTC CAWDGQDSYNEQFF
TRBJ1-2 NA TRBV6-8 few TGTGCCAGCAGCCCCCCGGGTCACTATGGCTACACCTTC CASSPPGHYGYTF
TRBJ1-1 NA TRBV7-8 NA TGTGCCAGCAGCACAAAGCGGGACACTGAAGCTTTCTTT CASSTKRDTEAFF
TRBJ1-1 NA TRBV6-8 NA TGTGCCAGCAGTGGGAGGGTCAATTTACTGAACACTGAAGCTTTCTTT CASSGRVNLLNTEAFF
TRBJ1-4 TRBD1 TRBV19 few TGTGCCAGTAGTCTACGGGACAGGGTTATTACGGGTAATGAAAAACTGTTTTTT CASSLRDRVITGNEKLFF
TRBJ1-5 NA TRBV19 NA TGTGCCAGTAGCACAATTGGACGGGGAATGGCTCAGCCCCAGCATTTT CASSTIGRGMAQPQHF
TRBJ2-7 TRBD2 TRBV11-3 NA TGTGCCAGCAGTCCGACTAGCGGGAGTATGTACGAGCAGTACTTC CASSPTSGSMYEQYF
TRBJ2-7 NA TRBV19 NA TGTGCCAGTAGCCCAGGGTGGGTGTACGAGCAGTACTTC CASSPGWVYEQYF
TRBJ2-7 NA TRBV9 few TGTGCCAGCAGCCCCGGAGGGGGGCTCGACTACGAGCAGTACTTC CASSPGGGLDYEQYF
TRBJ1-2 NA TRBV29-1 few TGCAGCGTTTTGAGAGGGATCGGCTATGGCTACACCTTC CSVLRGIGYGYTF
TRBJ2-7 TRBD1 TRBV9 few TGTGCCAGCAGCGTCGAACAGGGGCAAGGAGAGCAGTACTTC CASSVEQGQGEQYF
TRBJ1-5 NA TRBV28 NA TGTGCCAGCTGTAGGAACAGAGGAGGGGGCAATCAGCCCCAGCATTTT CASCRNRGGGNQPQHF
TRBJ2-3 TRBD2 TRBV25-1 NA TGTGCCAGCAGAAGGCGGGGGGGCGGAGATACGCAGTATTTT CASRRRGGGDTQYF
TRBJ2-2 TRBD2 TRBV4-1 few TGCGCCAGCAGCCATACAGCTAGCGGGAGAACCGGGGAGCTGTTTTTT CASSHTASGRTGELFF
TRBJ1-2 NA TRBV29-1 NA TGCAGCGTTGGTACCCCTGGCGGCCATTATGGCTACACCTTC CSVGTPGGHYGYTF
TRBJ2-1 TRBD2 TRBV11-3 many TGTGCCAGCAGGCCGGGTCTAGCGGGTAACGCGGGGAATGAGCAGTTCTTC CASRPGLAGNAGNEQFF
TRBJ2-7 TRBD1 TRBV28 many TGTGCCAGCAGCCGGGACAGTTCCTACGAGCAGTACTTC CASSRDSSYEQYF
TRBJ1-2 NA TRBV28 few TGTGCCAGCGGTGGGGTTAACTATGGCTACACCTTC CASGGVNYGYTF
TRBJ1-2 NA TRBV9 NA TGTGCCAGCACCATGACGGACACTGCGGGCTACACCTTC CASTMTDTAGYTF
TRBJ2-3 NA TRBV27 NA TGTGCCAGCAGTTCCCTAGACCCGGAGGGGAGGCATACGCAGTATTTT CASSSLDPEGRHTQYF
TRBJ2-3 NA TRBV5-1 NA TGCGCCAGCAGCTTGGCGACCGGGACTTCCTACACAGATACGCAGTATTTT CASSLATGTSYTDTQYF
TRBJ2-1 TRBD2 TRBV5-1 NA TGCGCCAGCAGTTCGGGGGGTGACATTTCCTACAATGAGCAGTTCTTC CASSSGGDISYNEQFF
TRBJ2-3 TRBD2 TRBV6-8 NA TGTGCCAGCAGTTCCCCCCGGGAGAGCGGGAGCAGTCTTAGCACAGATACGCAGTATTTT CASSSPRESGSSLSTDTQYF
TRBJ2-7 TRBD1 TRBV9 few TGTGCCAGCAGCGTAGCCGGGACAGGGGGCTACGAGCAGTACTTC CASSVAGTGGYEQYF
TRBJ2-2 TRBD1 TRBV11-3 few TGTGCCAGCAGCTGGGGACAGACGAACACCGGGGAGCTGTTTTTT CASSWGQTNTGELFF
TRBJ2-3 NA TRBV11-3 many TGTGCCAGCAGTTCCGTAGGACTACCCAGCACAGATACGCAGTATTTT CASSSVGLPSTDTQYF
TRBJ2-2 NA TRBV18 NA TGTGCCAGCTCCCTGGCGGACAACACCGGGGAGCTGTTTTTT CASSLADNTGELFF
TRBJ2-3 TRBD1 TRBV6-8 few TGTGCCAGCAGACGGGGACAGGGGGTTCCCACAGATACGCAGTATTTT CASRRGQGVPTDTQYF
TRBJ2-3 NA TRBV11-3 few TGTGCCAGCAGCTTAGTTGGCGGGGTTACTAGCACAGATACGCAGTATTTT CASSLVGGVTSTDTQYF
TRBJ2-3 TRBD2 TRBV11-3 few TGTGCCAGCAGCTTAACGGGGACTAGTGTCACAGATACGCAGTATTTT CASSLTGTSVTDTQYF
TRBJ1-5 TRBD1 TRBV30 NA TGTGCCTGGAGTAGGGGACAGGGGTTTGGGCCCCAGCATTTT CAWSRGQGFGPQHF
TRBJ2-7 NA TRBV4-1 few TGCGCCAGCAGCCTCGGAAACGGTTACGAGCAGTACTTC CASSLGNGYEQYF
TRBJ2-5 TRBD1 TRBV11-3 NA TGTGCCAGCAGCTTACGGACAGGGGCAGAGACCCAGTACTTC CASSLRTGAETQYF
TRBJ2-7 NA TRBV11-3 many TGTGCCAGCAGCTTGCAGCCAACGACAGGCTCCTACGAGCAGTACTTC CASSLQPTTGSYEQYF
TRBJ2-7 NA TRBV18 NA TGTGCCAGCTCACCCGGGAGCCAGAGGGGCTACGAGCAGTACTTC CASSPGSQRGYEQYF
TRBJ2-2 NA TRBV30 NA TGTGCCTGTACGCCTCGGGTAAATGCCGCGAACACCGGGGAGCTGTTTTTT CACTPRVNAANTGELFF
TRBJ2-1 TRBD1 TRBV6-8 few TGTGCCAGCAGTTTAGGGACAGGGACAGTAAGTGCAGAGTTCTTC CASSLGTGTVSAEFF
TRBJ2-2 TRBD2 TRBV11-3 few TGTGCCAGCAGCTCCGGCGGGAGAGGAACCGGGGAGCTGTTTTTT CASSSGGRGTGELFF
TRBJ2-1 TRBD2 TRBV11-3 few TGTGCCAGCAGCTTGGGGACTAGCGGGGGGGCCTACAATGAGCAGTTCTTC CASSLGTSGGAYNEQFF
TRBJ1-5 NA TRBV18 NA TGTGCCAGCTCACCACCGGGGGGGGCGGGACAGCCCCAGCATTTT CASSPPGGAGQPQHF
TRBJ2-5 NA TRBV7-1 few TGTGCCAGCAGCTTAACCCAAGACGGGACCCAGTACTTC CASSLTQDGTQYF
TRBJ2-5 NA TRBV9 NA TGTGCCAGCAGCGTTCTGGGGGAGTACCAAGAGACCCAGTACTTC CASSVLGEYQETQYF
TRBJ1-5 NA TRBV11-3 few TGTGCCAGCAGCTCCAGGGTTGATAGCAATCAGCCCCAGCATTTT CASSSRVDSNQPQHF
TRBJ2-3 TRBD2 TRBV5-1 few TGCGCCAGCAGCTCCCTAGCGGGAGGGAGCACAGATACGCAGTATTTT CASSSLAGGSTDTQYF
TRBJ1-3 TRBD1 TRBV6-8 NA TGTGCCATTGGACAGGACGAAGTTGGCACCATATATTTT CAIGQDEVGTIYF
TRBJ1-2 TRBD1 TRBV5-1 NA TGCGCCAGCAGCTTGGCCGGGACAGGGGGTCACTATGGCTACACCTTC CASSLAGTGGHYGYTF
TRBJ1-1 NA TRBV11-3 NA TGTGCCAGCAGCTTGGGTATTCAGTACACTGAAGCTTTCTTT CASSLGIQYTEAFF